This TCR beta chain was found in a study of T cell responses to AZD1222 COVID-19 vaccine. The data were produced by immunoSEQ multiplex PCR, yet TCRdb's version contains in-frame clones alone and is incomplete. The repertoire holds 99,000 or so clones, with around 91% as singletons. Study outcomes and limitations: Recipients of AZD1222 seropositive at baseline numbered only 5 or 6. A reported finding is that nearly half of spike-specific TCRs target unmutated variant regions.

Germline V gene lookup returns CDR1 LNHDA and CDR2 SQIVND (reference sequence). V lost 6 bases, J lost 3 bases, and 16 bases stayed unmatched. The CDR3 spans 17 residues. Worth noting for this clone: Its antigen is as yet unknown.

The sequencing here drew on peripheral blood, taken on day 0 of AZD1222 vaccination. The TCR comes from an adult in good health. This sequence joins TRBV19 and TRBJ1-1; 7 positions match TRBD1. In nucleotides, the CDR3 is TGTGCCAGTAGACCGGCCTACAGGGGAAACGGGGACACTGAAGCTTTCTTT. It yields the protein CASRPAYRGNGDTEAFF. Full variable domain (rest looked up from reference TRBV19 and TRBJ1-1): DGGITQSPKYLFRKEGQNVTLSCEQNLNHDAMYWYRQDPGQGLRLIYYSQIVNDFQKGDIAEGYSVSREKKESFPLTVTSAQKNPTAFYLCASRPAYRGNGDTEAFFGQGTRLTVV.